This entry features one T cell receptor (beta chain) sequence. Its antigen is as yet unknown. The data belong to a study of CD8 T cells in Susac syndrome. Findings and caveats of the study: The number of individuals included in the study's TCR sequencing and HLA analysis was acknowledged as relatively small.

Sequencing of TCR beta was performed on blood CD8+ and CD4+ T cells. Purification of the CD8+ and CD4+ T cells relied on negative isolation, and TEMRA cells underwent FACS enrichment. Random hexamers served to reverse transcribe roughly 0.45 to 1 ug RNA. TCR beta CDR3 was amplified by immunoSEQ multiplex PCR. This amplification extended across 54 Vbeta and 13 Jbeta segments. TCRdb analysed the immunoSEQ multiplex PCR reads with MiXCR anew, one entry per CDR3 protein. The sample holds just under 95,000 distinct CDR3 sequences; roughly 94% are singletons and the top ten take about 0.28%. The germline gives CDR1 MGHRA, CDR2 YSYEKL. This CDR3 contains 16 residues. The trim removed 4 bases at V and 0 bases at J, leaving 6 bases unmatched.

This sequence joins TRBV4-1 and TRBJ2-5; 9 nucleotides agree with TRBD2. The source is a human donor with Susac syndrome. The sequencing sample was made of CD4+ T cells from PBMCs. The chain's CDR3 is CASSPRLAGDQETQYF. The CDR3, as DNA: TGCGCCAGCAGCCCTAGGTTAGCGGGGGACCAAGAGACCCAGTACTTC.